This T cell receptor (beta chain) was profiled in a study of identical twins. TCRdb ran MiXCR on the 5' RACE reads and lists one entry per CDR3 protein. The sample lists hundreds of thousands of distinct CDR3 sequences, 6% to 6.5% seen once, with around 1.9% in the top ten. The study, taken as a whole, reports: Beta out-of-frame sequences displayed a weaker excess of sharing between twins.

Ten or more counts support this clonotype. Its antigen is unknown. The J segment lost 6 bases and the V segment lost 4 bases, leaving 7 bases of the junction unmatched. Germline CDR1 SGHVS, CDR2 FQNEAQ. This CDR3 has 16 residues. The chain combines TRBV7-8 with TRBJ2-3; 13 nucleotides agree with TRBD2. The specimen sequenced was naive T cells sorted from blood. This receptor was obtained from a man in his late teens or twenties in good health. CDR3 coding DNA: TGTGCCAGCAGCTCACGACTAGCGGGAGGTGCGGATACGCAGTATTTT. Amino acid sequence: CASSSRLAGGADTQYF. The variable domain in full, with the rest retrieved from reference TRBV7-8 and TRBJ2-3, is GAGVSQSPRYKVAKRGQDVALRCDPISGHVSLFWYQQALGQGPEFLTYFQNEAQLDKSGLPSDRFFAERPEGSVSTLKIQRTQQEDSAVYLCASSSRLAGGADTQYFGPGTRLTVL.